The clone carrying this T cell receptor beta chain was seen ten or more times. The antigen is not known. RNA transcripts were the template for amplifying TCR beta CDR3 regions. TCR CDR3 underwent first-round RT-PCR with the HTBI primer set. TCRdb called the multiplex PCR reads again in MiXCR, with one record for every CDR3 protein. Of hundreds of thousands of distinct CDR3 sequences in the sample, approximately 22% were seen once. This sample was included in a study of T cells in Graves' hyperthyroidism and ophthalmopathy. Regarding the study as a whole: Ophthalmopathy could be told apart from stable hyperthyroidism with a 13 V-J model.

A Clinical Activity Score of at least 3, a NOSPECS grade of at least 4 and a duration under 3 months were recorded in the ophthalmopathy patients. Fresh peripheral blood, 7.5 to 10 ml, was the source of the PBMCs. Sequenced: blood. This receptor was identified in a woman in her 70s with Graves' ophthalmopathy.

CDR3 amino acids: CSARGNGGDTEAFF. CDR3 nucleotide sequence: TGCAGTGCTAGGGGAAATGGGGGGGACACTGAAGCTTTCTTT. This sequence joins TRBV20-1 and TRBJ1-1; a weak D match, TRBD1 (5 bases). The germline V gene has CDR1 DFQATT and CDR2 SNEGSKA (reference sequence). V shed 3 bases and J shed 3 bases, with 14 bases lying between them. This CDR3 region has 14 residues.